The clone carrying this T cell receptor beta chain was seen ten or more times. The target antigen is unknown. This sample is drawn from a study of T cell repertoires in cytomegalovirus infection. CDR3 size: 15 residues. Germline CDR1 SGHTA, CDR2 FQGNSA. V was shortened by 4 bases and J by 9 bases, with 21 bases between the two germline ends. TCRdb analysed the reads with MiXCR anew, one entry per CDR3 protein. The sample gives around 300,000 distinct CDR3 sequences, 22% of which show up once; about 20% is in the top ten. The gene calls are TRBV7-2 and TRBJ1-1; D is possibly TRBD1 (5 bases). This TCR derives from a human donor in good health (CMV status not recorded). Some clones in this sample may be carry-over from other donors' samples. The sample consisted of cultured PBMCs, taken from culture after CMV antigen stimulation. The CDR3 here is CASSSLTGPTSKAFF. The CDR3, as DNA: TGTGCCAGCAGCTCTTTGACGGGACCGACATCCAAAGCTTTCTTT.